This T cell receptor beta chain was identified during a study of sequential checkpoint blockade in melanoma. Clones were sequenced by immunoSEQ multiplex PCR, and TCRdb holds only the in-frame ones, with some missing. Here the sample spans roughly 11,000 clones, roughly 80% being singletons. The sample's treatment: randomized to nivolumab then ipilimumab (arm A) or the reverse (arm B). Germline V CDR1 and CDR2: MNHEY, SVGAGI. The CDR3 contains 14 residues. V lost 2 bases and J 1 base, leaving 6 bases between the germline ends. The chain couples TRBV6-5 to TRBJ2-1; a possible D gene is TRBD2 (5 bases). The clonotype was recovered from a human donor with melanoma. Sequencing was performed on CD8+ T cells sorted from blood (inferred from file names), taken from a patient given nivolumab and ipilimumab in sequence. CDR3 bases: TGTGCCAGCAGTTACCGAGGGTCCTACAATGAGCAGTTCTTC. It translates to CASSYRGSYNEQFF.